Shown below are 22 T cell receptor beta chains from a single sample sequenced in a study of blood T cell repertoires in COVID-19. Sequencing was performed with immunoSEQ multiplex PCR; in TCRdb, only in-frame clones are kept and a portion is missing. The repertoire holds about 80,000 clones, approximately 82% seen once, with under 45% in the top ten. The specimen sequenced was peripheral blood. Receptors originate from a woman aged 70-85 years with acute or convalescent COVID-19.

This clone appeared a few times. This chain links TRBV5-1 with TRBJ2-5; 11 bases are shared with TRBD1. The junction had 4 bases not matched to a gene; V was cut back by 5 bases and J by 1 base. The CDR3 extends over 15 amino acids. Per germline, CDR1 SGHRS and CDR2 YFSETQ. The CDR3 reads CASRGDRGAQETQYF. The DNA for the CDR3 is TGCGCCAGCAGGGGGGACAGGGGGGCCCAAGAGACCCAGTACTTC.

Comment on this clone: This CDR3 is also generated by other DNA sequences in the sample. This rearrangement joins TRBV27 to TRBJ1-2, with TRBD1 matching 7 bases. The junction had 3 bases not matched to a gene; V was cut back by 5 bases and J by 3 bases. CDR1 and CDR2 (germline): MNHEY, SMNVEV (reference sequence). CDR3 length: 13 residues. The CDR3 nucleotides are TGTGCCAGCAGTCTTGACAGGGACTATGGCTACACCTTC. This sequence encodes CASSLDRDYGYTF.

This chain links TRBV27 with TRBJ2-3; TRBD2 agrees at 15 bases. CDR3 length equals 20 residues. Germline V lookup: CDR1 MNHEY, CDR2 SMNVEV (reference sequence). With 2 bases clipped from V and 6 bases from J, the junction kept 15 bases outside the gene matches. The CDR3 reads CASSLRPGPGLAGGRDTQYF. CDR3 nucleotides: TGTGCCAGCAGTTTACGCCCGGGTCCGGGACTAGCGGGAGGAAGGGATACGCAGTATTTT.

This chain links TRBV7-3 with TRBJ2-2, with a tentative D call TRBD2 (5 bases). The V end lost 5 bases, the J end lost 1 base, and 17 bases lay between the germline ends. Germline V lookup: CDR1 SGHTA, CDR2 FQGTGA. CDR3 length equals 17 residues. The CDR3 region has the DNA TGTGCCAGCAGCCCGAGTAGGAGCGGTGTGAACACCGGGGAGCTGTTTTTT. Encoded protein: CASSPSRSGVNTGELFF.

This clone was detected only a few times. This chain joins TRBV2 and TRBJ1-5; D might be TRBD1 (5 bases). The germline V gene has CDR1 SNHLY and CDR2 FYNNEI. The V gene lost 4 bases and the J gene lost 9 bases, with 19 bases spanning the gap. The CDR3 consists of 15 residues. In nucleotides, the CDR3 is TGTGCCAGCAGTGTGGGGCAGGCCGAGGTCGGGCCCCAGCATTTT. Translated, it gives CASSVGQAEVGPQHF.

The rearrangement uses TRBV30 and TRBJ2-5, with no clear D. CDR1 GTSNPN and CDR2 SVGIG come from the germline V gene (reference sequence). V dropped 2 bases and J dropped 1 base, with 14 bases sitting between them. There are 15 residues in the CDR3. CDR3 nucleotides: TGTGCCTGGAGTAAAAAAACGGTGCTCCAAGAGACCCAGTACTTC. Translated: CAWSKKTVLQETQYF.

This clone was seen a single time. This sequence joins TRBV27 and TRBJ2-7; 8 bases map to TRBD2. J lost 9 bases, V lost 4 bases, and 17 bases had no gene match. Per germline, CDR1 MNHEY and CDR2 SMNVEV (reference sequence). This CDR3 region has 16 residues. CDR3: CASSSGAGRVTGWQYF. CDR3 DNA: TGTGCCAGCAGTTCGGGCGCCGGGAGGGTCACCGGCTGGCAGTACTTC.

The chain has TRBV6-1 and TRBJ2-2; TRBD1 matches at 9 bases. The CDR3 has 15 residues. Germline lookup yields CDR1 MNHNS and CDR2 SASEGT. The V segment lost 0 bases and the J segment 4 bases; nucleotides outside the gene matches: 0. CDR3 nucleotides: TGTGCCAGCAGTGAAGCGACAGGGGGCACCGGGGAGCTGTTTTTT. Protein product: CASSEATGGTGELFF.

The chain links TRBV5-1 to TRBJ2-7, with D perhaps matching TRBD1 (5 bases). The CDR3 runs to 15 residues. Germline CDR1 and CDR2: SGHRS and YFSETQ. Trimming stripped 0 bases from V and 0 bases from J, with 10 bases between. The CDR3 loop reads CASSLEGLSSYEQYF. The DNA for the CDR3 is TGCGCCAGCAGCTTGGAGGGGCTGAGCTCCTACGAGCAGTACTTC.

Note on this clone: A junction boundary mismatches the germline segment, possibly from a read error. The V and J genes are TRBV9 and TRBJ2-3; TRBD2 matches at 9 bases. CDR1 and CDR2 from the germline V gene are SGDLS and YYNGEE. The CDR3 is made up of 17 amino acids. CDR3 nucleotide sequence: TGTGCCAGCAGCGAAGGGGCCGGGACTAGCAGCACTGATACGCAGTATTTT. Translated, it gives CASSEGAGTSSTDTQYF. Variable domain in full (rest from reference TRBV9 and TRBJ2-3): DSGVTQTPKHLITATGQRVTLRCSPRSGDLSVYWYQQSLDQGLQFLIQYYNGEERAKGNILERFSAQQFPDLHSELNLSSLELGDSALYFCASSEGAGTSSTDTQYFGPGTRLTVL.

V is TRBV7-9 and J is TRBJ2-6, with 12 bases matching TRBD1. With V trimmed by 5 bases and J by 1 base, 9 bases remained unmatched. This CDR3 spans 19 amino acids. Germline values: CDR1 SEHNR, CDR2 FQNEAQ (reference sequence). The CDR3 reads CASSPGTGGARSGANVLTF. CDR3 in DNA: TGTGCCAGCAGCCCTGGGACAGGGGGCGCCAGATCTGGGGCCAACGTCCTGACTTTC. Variable domain in full (rest from reference TRBV7-9 and TRBJ2-6): DTGVSQNPRHKITKRGQNVTFRCDPISEHNRLYWYRQTLGQGPEFLTYFQNEAQLEKSRLLSDRFSAERPKGSFSTLEIQRTEQGDSAMYLCASSPGTGGARSGANVLTFGAGSRLTVL.

The gene calls are TRBV19 and TRBJ2-7; D might be TRBD1 (6 bases). This CDR3 comprises 16 residues. Looked up from germline, CDR1 is LNHDA and CDR2 is SQIVND (reference sequence). V was pared by 4 bases and J by 0 bases, with 16 bases between. For the CDR3, the DNA is TGTGCCAGTAGTAGCCTCAGGGGTCGGGACTCCTACGAGCAGTACTTC. Translated, it gives CASSSLRGRDSYEQYF.

In this sample, this clone turned up once. The CDR3 DNA sequence: TGTGCCAGCAGTTACCACCCGACAGGCCAAGACGGAGCTTTCTTT. Amino acids: CASSYHPTGQDGAFF. The J gene is TRBJ1-1, the V gene TRBV6-5; TRBD1 might be the D (6 bases). Germline loops: CDR1 MNHEY, CDR2 SVGAGI. V lost 2 bases and J lost 10, with 20 bases in between. This CDR3 contains 15 residues.

The rearrangement uses TRBV30 and TRBJ1-1, with 7 nucleotides matching TRBD1. This CDR3 has 17 amino acids. The germline CDR1 and CDR2 sequences are GTSNPN and SVGIG (reference sequence). V was clipped by 2 bases and J by 1 base; unmatched bases: 13. This CDR3 is CAWSPGQLIAWNTEAFF. The CDR3 DNA sequence: TGTGCCTGGAGTCCGGGACAGTTGATCGCCTGGAACACTGAAGCTTTCTTT.

V usage is TRBV6-1 and J usage is TRBJ2-7; 8 positions agree with TRBD2. CDR3 length: 15 amino acids. Germline V gives CDR1 MNHNS, CDR2 SASEGT. Losses at the gene ends were 3 bases for V and 6 bases for J; bases not matched to a gene: 10. Here the CDR3 reads CASSDISGNRFEQYF. DNA for the CDR3: TGTGCCAGCAGTGACATTAGCGGGAACCGTTTCGAGCAGTACTTC.

This clone has just one count. The V and J genes are TRBV3-1 (or the pseudogene TRBV3-2) and TRBJ1-1; D is ambiguous. This CDR3 has 12 amino acids. Trimming stripped 4 bases from V and 10 bases from J, with 13 bases between. Germline CDR1 and CDR2: LGHDT and YNNKEL (reference sequence). The CDR3 loop is CASSPNGRGAFF. CDR3 nucleotide sequence: TGTGCCAGCAGCCCCAACGGGCGGGGAGCTTTCTTT.

The genes are TRBV9 and TRBJ2-7; D possibly corresponds to TRBD2 (6 bases). This CDR3 has 15 amino acids. The V end lost 0 bases, the J end lost 2 bases, and 12 bases lay between the germline ends. The germline V gene has CDR1 SGDLS and CDR2 YYNGEE. The DNA of the CDR3 is TGTGCCAGCAGCGTAGGGTCTAGCGCAACCTACGAGCAGTACTTC. Encoded protein: CASSVGSSATYEQYF.

The V call is TRBV19, the J call TRBJ1-5, with 10 bases identical to TRBD1. Germline assignment: CDR1 LNHDA and CDR2 SQIVND (reference sequence). The CDR3 is 16 residues long. The V and J ends lost 7 bases and 2 bases, in that order; junction bases with no gene match: 8. In DNA form, the CDR3 reads TGTGCCAGTAACCGGGACAGGGGATCCCGCAATCAGCCCCAGCATTTT. As protein: CASNRDRGSRNQPQHF. Filled out from reference TRBV19 and TRBJ1-5, the complete variable domain reads DGGITQSPKYLFRKEGQNVTLSCEQNLNHDAMYWYRQDPGQGLRLIYYSQIVNDFQKGDIAEGYSVSREKKESFPLTVTSAQKNPTAFYLCASNRDRGSRNQPQHFGDGTRLSIL.

The rearrangement uses TRBV5-6 and TRBJ2-3; perhaps TRBD1 as D (5 bases). The germline V gene encodes CDR1 SGHDT and CDR2 YYEEEE. The CDR3 runs 18 residues. Trimming pared 2 bases from V and 4 bases from J, leaving 23 bases between. The CDR3 bases are TGTGCCAGCAGCTTCAAAGGGGTTTTGTCGCCGACCCCAGATACGCAGTATTTT. Amino acid sequence: CASSFKGVLSPTPDTQYF.

The chain uses TRBV2 and TRBJ2-1; a possible D gene is TRBD2 (5 bases). The CDR3 runs 14 residues. The V end lost 8 bases, the J end lost 1 base, and 12 bases lay between the germline ends. The germline gives CDR1 SNHLY, CDR2 FYNNEI. Here the CDR3 reads CASLTSSSYNEQFF. The CDR3 DNA is TGTGCCAGCCTAACTAGTTCTTCCTACAATGAGCAGTTCTTC.

In its sample, this clone was seen a few times. The V call is TRBV28, the J call TRBJ2-7; 8 bases agree with TRBD2. V lost 6 bases to trimming and J lost 2 bases; unmatched junction nucleotides: 12. The CDR3 runs to 16 residues. The V gene's germline CDR1 is MDHEN and CDR2 SYDVKM. This chain's CDR3 is CASSSPLAGGTYEQYF. Written as DNA, the CDR3 is TGTGCCAGCAGCTCCCCCCTTGCGGGAGGAACCTACGAGCAGTACTTC.

CDR3 in amino acids: CASSPHPGASSGNTIYF. CDR3 coding DNA: TGTGCCAGCAGCCCTCACCCTGGGGCTAGCTCTGGAAACACCATATATTTT. The chain joins TRBV3-1 (or the pseudogene TRBV3-2) to TRBJ1-3; D perhaps matches TRBD1 (5 bases). This CDR3 contains 17 residues. V lost 4 bases, J lost 0 bases, and 16 bases lay in between. Per germline, CDR1 LGHDT and CDR2 YNNKEL (reference sequence).